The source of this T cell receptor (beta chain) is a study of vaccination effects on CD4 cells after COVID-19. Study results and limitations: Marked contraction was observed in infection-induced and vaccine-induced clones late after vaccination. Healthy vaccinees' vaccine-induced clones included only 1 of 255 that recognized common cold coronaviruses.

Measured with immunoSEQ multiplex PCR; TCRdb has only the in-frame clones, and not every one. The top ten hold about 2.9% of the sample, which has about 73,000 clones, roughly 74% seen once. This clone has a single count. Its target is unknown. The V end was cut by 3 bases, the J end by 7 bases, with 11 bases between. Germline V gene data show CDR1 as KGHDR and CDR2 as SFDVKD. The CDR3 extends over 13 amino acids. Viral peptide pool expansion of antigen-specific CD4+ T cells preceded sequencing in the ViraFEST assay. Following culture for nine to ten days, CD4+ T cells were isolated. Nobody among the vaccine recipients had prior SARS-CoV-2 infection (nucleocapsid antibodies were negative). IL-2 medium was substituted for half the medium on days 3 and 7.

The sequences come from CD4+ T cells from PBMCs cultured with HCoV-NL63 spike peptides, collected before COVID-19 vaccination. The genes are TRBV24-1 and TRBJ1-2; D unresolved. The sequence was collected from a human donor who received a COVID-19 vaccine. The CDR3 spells CATSDEGLRGYTF. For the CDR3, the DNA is TGTGCCACCAGTGATGAAGGGTTGCGTGGCTACACCTTC.